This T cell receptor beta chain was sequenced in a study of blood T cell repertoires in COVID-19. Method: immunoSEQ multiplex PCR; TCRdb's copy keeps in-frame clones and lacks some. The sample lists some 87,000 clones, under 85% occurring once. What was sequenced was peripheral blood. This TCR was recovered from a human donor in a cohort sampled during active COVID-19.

Here the CDR3 reads CASSHGDRGRNTQYF. CDR3 nucleotide sequence: TGTGCCAGCAGCCACGGGGACAGGGGTCGAAATACGCAGTATTTT. This sequence joins TRBV3-1 (or the pseudogene TRBV3-2) and TRBJ2-3; 10 nucleotides match TRBD1. V gave up 3 bases and J gave up 7 bases; unmatched junction bases: 7. The CDR3 covers 15 residues. CDR1 LGHDT and CDR2 YNNKEL come from the germline V gene (reference sequence).